A selection of T cell receptor beta chains follows, all from one sample in a study of metastatic and nonmetastatic thyroid tumors. TCRdb reprocessed the PCR reads using MiXCR. The table lists about 14,000 clones, more than 20% of them singletons. The sequenced sample was blood. These receptors were obtained from a female donor with papillary thyroid cancer or a benign thyroid nodule (not recorded which). Some clones in this sample may be carry-over from other donors' samples. Both conserved end residues are part of each CDR3. A D gene is named only where the DNA matches it firmly. Clone size, where shown, is once, few, many, or a class for clones that have expanded.

V gene	D gene	clone size	J gene	CDR3 protein	CDR3 DNA
TRBV11-3	NA	NA	TRBJ2-1	CASSAAGYNEQFF	TGTGCCAGCAGCGCGGCAGGCTACAACGAGCAGTTCTTT
TRBV2	NA	many	TRBJ1-4	CASSEETDNEKLFF	TGTGCCAGCAGTGAAGAGACAGATAATGAAAAACTGTTTTTT
TRBV2	NA	many	TRBJ2-5	CASSEAWTNRETQYF	TGTGCCAGCAGTGAAGCTTGGACTAACAGGGAGACCCAGTACTTC
TRBV11-2	NA	many	TRBJ1-1	CASSLQGQVTEAFF	TGTGCCAGCAGCTTACAGGGGCAAGTCACTGAAGCTTTCTTT
TRBV11-1	NA	NA	TRBJ2-2	CASSGLAVGAWINTGELFF	TGTGCCAGCAGCGGCTTAGCGGTCGGGGCGTGGATAAACACCGGGGAGCTGTTTTTT
TRBV11-2	TRBD2	NA	TRBJ2-1	CASSLGTSGGQSEQFF	TGTGCCAGCAGCTTAGGGACTAGCGGGGGACAGAGTGAGCAGTTCTTC
TRBV28	NA	few	TRBJ1-1	CASRLSRTRTFF	TGTGCCAGCAGACTATCGAGGACGAGGACTTTCTTT
TRBV6-6	TRBD2	medium-sized	TRBJ2-7	CASSYDTGGSSYEQYF	TGTGCCAGCAGTTACGATACGGGAGGTTCCTCCTACGAGCAGTACTTC
TRBV9	TRBD2	many	TRBJ2-2	CASSKSGRADTGELFF	TGTGCCAGCAGCAAGAGCGGGAGGGCCGACACCGGGGAGCTGTTTTTT
TRBV20-1	TRBD2	medium-sized	TRBJ2-7	CSAAGEYEQYF	TGCAGTGCCGCGGGGGAGTACGAGCAGTACTTC
TRBV4-1	NA	medium-sized	TRBJ1-2	CASRGYGYTF	TGCGCCAGCAGGGGCTATGGCTACACCTTC
TRBV3-1	NA	many	TRBJ2-2	CASSQELPGAVNTGELFF	TGTGCCAGCAGCCAAGAACTCCCGGGGGCTGTGAACACCGGGGAGCTGTTTTTT
TRBV19	NA	NA	TRBJ1-1	CAGSANGQMNTEAFF	TGTGCCGGTAGTGCTAATGGACAGATGAACACTGAAGCTTTCTTT
TRBV28	NA	many	TRBJ2-1	CASRDGAETYNEQFF	TGTGCCAGCAGAGATGGGGCAGAAACCTACAATGAGCAGTTCTTC
TRBV4-1	NA	NA	TRBJ1-1	CASSQVREAFF	TGCGCCAGCAGCCAAGTACGTGAAGCTTTCTTT
TRBV2	NA	NA	TRBJ2-2	CASSDVGGANTGELFF	TGTGCCAGCAGTGATGTGGGGGGAGCGAACACCGGGGAGCTGTTTTTT
TRBV11-2	NA	many	TRBJ2-5	CASSLEGGGETQYF	TGTGCCAGCAGCTTAGAGGGGGGTGGGGAGACCCAGTACTTC
TRBV28	NA	few	TRBJ2-3	CASSAGDIGPDTQYF	TGTGCCAGCAGTGCCGGCGACATTGGCCCAGATACGCAGTATTTT
TRBV5-5	NA	many	TRBJ2-7	CASSLVQGTYEQYF	TGTGCCAGCAGCTTGGTACAGGGTACCTACGAGCAGTACTTC
TRBV5-1	NA	NA	TRBJ1-6	CASRSGEPNSPLHF	TGCGCCAGCAGGTCAGGAGAGCCCAATTCACCCCTCCACTTT
TRBV7-2	NA	many	TRBJ2-5	CASSFGRETQYF	TGTGCCAGCAGCTTCGGCAGAGAGACCCAGTACTTC
TRBV5-1	NA	few	TRBJ2-5	CASSFGGVERETQYF	TGCGCCAGCAGCTTTGGCGGGGTGGAGCGAGAGACCCAGTACTTC
TRBV20-1	NA	many	TRBJ2-2	CSALDTSSTGELFF	TGCAGTGCTTTGGACACAAGCTCCACCGGGGAGCTGTTTTTT
TRBV24-1	TRBD1	medium-sized	TRBJ1-1	CATSDRDREQAFF	TGTGCCACCAGTGATAGGGACAGGGAACAAGCTTTCTTT
TRBV14	NA	many	TRBJ2-3	CASSHPSSWFFSTDTQYF	TGTGCCAGCAGCCACCCGTCGTCCTGGTTTTTTAGCACAGATACGCAGTATTTT
TRBV6-1	TRBD2	medium-sized	TRBJ2-7	CASSERAGGSGEQYF	TGTGCCAGCAGTGAAAGAGCGGGAGGGTCAGGCGAGCAGTACTTC
TRBV30	NA	NA	TRBJ2-7	CAWRRGLVISDEQYF	TGTGCCTGGCGCAGGGGATTGGTTATAAGCGACGAGCAGTACTTC
TRBV28	NA	few	TRBJ1-2	CASSYLQGAWGNYGYTF	TGTGCCAGCAGTTACTTACAGGGTGCGTGGGGTAACTATGGCTACACCTTC
TRBV20-1	TRBD1	many	TRBJ2-3	CSARGVDRGTDTQYF	TGCAGTGCTAGAGGGGTAGACAGGGGCACAGATACGCAGTATTTT
TRBV5-6	NA	medium-sized	TRBJ2-2	CASSSYTGELFF	TGTGCCAGCAGCTCATACACCGGGGAGCTGTTTTTT
TRBV15	NA	many	TRBJ1-1	CATSIGGGRGTEAFF	TGTGCCACCAGCATAGGCGGGGGACGGGGTACTGAAGCTTTCTTT
TRBV12-3/TRBV12-4	TRBD1	medium-sized	TRBJ2-2	CASSLRTGGSSGELFF	TGTGCCAGCAGTTTACGGACAGGGGGAAGTTCCGGGGAGCTGTTTTTT
TRBV20-1	NA	medium-sized	TRBJ2-7	CSARDIGQFGDEQYF	TGCAGTGCTAGAGATATCGGACAGTTCGGAGACGAGCAGTACTTC
TRBV7-9	NA	once	TRBJ2-7	CASSRPDIPAYEQYF	TGTGCCAGCAGTCGGCCTGACATACCAGCCTACGAGCAGTACTTC
TRBV7-3	TRBD2	NA	TRBJ2-7	CASSLDGRAFNEQYF	TGTGCCAGCAGCTTAGACGGGAGGGCCTTCAACGAGCAGTACTTC
TRBV3-1	NA	many	TRBJ2-6	CASSRSGANVLTF	TGTGCCAGCAGTCGATCTGGGGCCAACGTCCTGACTTTC
TRBV28	NA	NA	TRBJ2-7	CASRTSSYWQYF	TGTGCCAGCAGGACTAGTTCCTACTGGCAGTACTTC
TRBV19	NA	few	TRBJ1-5	CASGGGGPRPQHF	TGTGCCAGTGGGGGGGGTGGGCCCCGACCCCAGCATTTT
TRBV20-1	TRBD1	many	TRBJ2-1	CSADQGASSYNEQFF	TGCAGTGCTGACCAGGGGGCAAGCTCCTACAATGAGCAGTTCTTC
TRBV7-9	NA	NA	TRBJ2-2	CASSYNTGELFF	TGTGCCAGCAGCTACAACACCGGGGAGCTGTTTTTT
TRBV6-5	TRBD2	NA	TRBJ2-7	CASSYTRGRGDEQYF	TGTGCCAGCAGTTACACGCGGGGCCGGGGGGACGAGCAGTACTTC
TRBV6-2/TRBV6-3	TRBD2	NA	TRBJ2-2	CASRTSGDTGELFF	TGTGCCAGCAGGACTAGCGGTGACACCGGTGAGCTGTTTTTT
TRBV28	TRBD1	medium-sized	TRBJ2-1	CATHDRGSNEQFF	TGTGCCACTCACGACAGGGGAAGCAATGAGCAGTTCTTC
TRBV27	NA	few	TRBJ2-1	CASSLGVYNEQFF	TGTGCCAGCAGTTTAGGGGTCTACAATGAGCAGTTCTTC
TRBV7-8	NA	once	TRBJ1-2	CASSLANSGDGYTF	TGTGCCAGCAGCTTAGCAAATTCGGGGGACGGCTACACCTTC
TRBV11-3	TRBD1	many	TRBJ1-1	CASSSLRQGDTEAFF	TGTGCCAGCAGCTCCTTAAGACAGGGGGACACTGAAGCTTTCTTT
TRBV2	TRBD1	medium-sized	TRBJ2-7	CASSGTGVLYEQYF	TGTGCCAGCAGCGGGACAGGGGTCCTCTACGAGCAGTACTTC